The subject of this entry is one T cell receptor beta chain. The entry originates in a study of tumor-infiltrating lymphocytes in primary liver carcinoma. The roughly 17-32 mg bulk tissue piece was not sorted before simultaneous RNA and DNA extraction. Samples came from superior, inferior, lateral poles and tumor centre. From germline, CDR1 is SGHAT and CDR2 FQNNGV. V shed 10 bases and J shed 4 bases, with 19 bases lying between them. The CDR3 covers 15 residues. Synthesis of TCR beta cDNA was carried out from approximately 470 ng total RNA with a constant-region primer. ARM-PCR, slightly modified, supplied the TCR beta libraries through three nested multiplex PCR rounds. With TRBV1-TRBV30 forward primers and a C-beta reverse primer, the first two PCR rounds were run for roughly 10 cycles each. From the multiplex PCR reads, TCRdb called clonotypes with MiXCR, one entry per CDR3 protein. The table lists some 180,000 distinct CDR3 sequences, around four fifths of them singletons.

The sequence came from a man aged 35-49 years with primary liver carcinoma and hepatitis B virus infection. The sample comprised tumor tissue from primary liver carcinoma. The chain recombines TRBV11-2 with TRBJ1-4; the D is unclear. CDR3 DNA sequence: TGTGCCAACTGCCTAGGAGTAGGGATTAATGAAAAACTGTTTTTT. This encodes CANCLGVGINEKLFF.